The 17 T cell receptor beta chains given below trace back to one sample, sequenced in a study of blood T cells in healthy people across ages. Through a sample-barcoded 5' primer and a J-beta primer mix, a second PCR was run for roughly 6 to 11 cycles. TCRdb re-called the 5' RACE reads with MiXCR, one entry per CDR3 protein. The sample has 850,000 to 950,000 distinct CDR3 sequences; around 30% are singletons. Sequences were obtained from blood. The origin of the receptors is a woman over 75 in good health.

In its sample, this clonotype was seen many times. The chain combines TRBV7-2 with TRBJ2-1; 9 positions agree with TRBD1. Germline CDR1 reads SGHTA; CDR2 reads FQGNSA. V gave up 4 bases and J gave up 4 bases; unmatched junction bases: 5. This CDR3 contains 15 residues. The CDR3 protein is CASSSYRGLYNEQFF. The CDR3 region has the DNA TGTGCCAGCAGCTCCTACAGGGGGCTGTACAATGAGCAGTTCTTC.

This clonotype was counted at least ten times. The chain carries TRBV4-2 and TRBJ1-2; a weak D match, TRBD1 (5 bases). Between the trimmed V and J ends, which lost 4 bases and 7 bases, there was a span of 19 bases. This CDR3 region has 15 residues. CDR1 is LGHNA, CDR2 YNFKEQ, per germline. CDR3 protein: CASSPAQGKEGGYTF. In DNA, the CDR3 is TGTGCCAGCAGCCCCGCCCAGGGAAAGGAAGGTGGCTACACCTTC.

This clonotype was counted a few times. The chain carries TRBV20-1 and TRBJ1-1; no reliable D call. The CDR3 totals 15 residues. The V end lost 4 bases, the J end lost 4 bases, and 19 bases lay between the germline ends. The V gene's germline CDR1 is DFQATT and CDR2 SNEGSKA (reference sequence). CDR3 nucleotides: TGCAGTGCTACCTTTCGTCCAGGAATTACCACTGAAGCTTTCTTT. It codes for CSATFRPGITTEAFF.

This clonotype was seen a handful of times. A read error may explain this, as a much larger clone is one base away. The rearrangement uses TRBV9 and TRBJ2-7; 8 bases line up with TRBD1. The CDR3 covers 14 residues. Germline V gene lookup returns CDR1 SGDLS and CDR2 YYNGEE. J lost 3 bases, V lost 3 bases, and 5 bases had no gene match. The CDR3 spells CASSGQGNGYEQYF. As DNA, the CDR3 is TGTGCCAGCAGCGGACAGGGGAACGGCTACGAGCAGTACTTC.

This clonotype was seen many times. The J gene is TRBJ2-7, the V gene TRBV7-8; the D gene could be TRBD1 or TRBD2 (5 bases each). This CDR3 is 14 amino acids long. Germline V gene data show CDR1 as SGHVS and CDR2 as FQNEAQ. V lost 3 bases and J 3 bases, leaving 12 bases between the germline ends. CDR3 in DNA: TGTGCCAGCAGCTTGGGGCTAGCTAGCTACGAGCAGTACTTC. Protein sequence: CASSLGLASYEQYF.

In regard to this clonotype: A much larger clone lies a single base off, so this may be a read error. The rearrangement links TRBV19 to TRBJ1-2; D perhaps matches TRBD1 (6 bases). Germline CDR1 LNHDA, CDR2 SQIVND (reference sequence). The CDR3 sequence is 13 residues long. Trimming stripped 9 bases from V and 4 bases from J, with 15 bases between. The CDR3 loop reads CASAGVRGYGYTF. The CDR3 DNA sequence: TGTGCCAGCGCCGGGGTCAGGGGCTATGGCTACACCTTC.

There are many counts of this clonotype. This sequence joins TRBV29-1 and TRBJ2-7; D might be TRBD1 (6 bases). Germline V CDR1 and CDR2: SQVTM, ANQGSEA. This CDR3 comprises 13 residues. V was trimmed by 5 bases and J by 4 bases, leaving 15 bases between them. CDR3 residues: CSVLGQLGYEQYF. In nucleotides, the CDR3 is TGCAGCGTTCTAGGACAGCTGGGGTACGAGCAGTACTTC.

The table lists this clonotype with a few counts. The chain has TRBV30 and TRBJ1-2; D gene uncertain. Trimming cost V 4 bases and J 3 bases, with 9 bases left between them. This CDR3 comprises 12 residues. Germline V gene sequence: CDR1 GTSNPN, CDR2 SVGIG (reference sequence). The DNA of the CDR3 is TGTGCCTGGACGGGAGGAGACTATGGCTACACCTTC. Its protein is CAWTGGDYGYTF. Full variable domain (rest looked up from reference TRBV30 and TRBJ1-2): SQTIHQWPATLVQPVGSPLSLECTVEGTSNPNLYWYRQAAGRGLQLLFYSVGIGQISSEVPQNLSASRPQDRQFILSSKKLLLSDSGFYLCAWTGGDYGYTFGSGTRLTVV.

This clonotype was counted between two and nine times. CDR3 nucleotides: TGTGCCAGCAGTTTCGACAGTGAAAAACTGTTTTTT. It translates to CASSFDSEKLFF. The J gene is TRBJ1-4, the V gene TRBV6-6; D possibly corresponds to TRBD1 (5 bases). The CDR3 is made up of 12 amino acids. Germline lookup yields CDR1 MNHNY and CDR2 SVGAGI (reference sequence). V was shortened by 4 bases and J by 7 bases, with 7 bases between the two germline ends.

This clonotype was recorded many times. The chain is built from TRBV5-1 and TRBJ1-4; 7 bases agree with TRBD1. Germline V gives CDR1 SGHRS, CDR2 YFSETQ. V trimming: 4 bases; J trimming: 4 bases; junction bases outside the gene matches: 7. This CDR3 has 15 residues. The CDR3 bases are TGCGCCAGCAGCACACAGGGGAAGGATAATGAAAAACTGTTTTTT. This encodes CASSTQGKDNEKLFF. The variable domain in full, completed from reference TRBV5-1 and TRBJ1-4, reads KAGVTQTPRYLIKTRGQQVTLSCSPISGHRSVSWYQQTPGQGLQFLFEYFSETQRNKGNFPGRFSGRQFSNSRSEMNVSTLELGDSALYLCASSTQGKDNEKLFFGSGTQLSVL.

In its sample, this clonotype was seen many times. V usage is TRBV7-2 and J usage is TRBJ2-7, with a tentative D call TRBD2 (6 bases). Trimming cost V 1 base and J 1 base, with 11 bases left between them. This CDR3 is 15 amino acids long. The germline CDR1 and CDR2 sequences are SGHTA and FQGNSA. This chain's CDR3 is CASSLGSGGSYEQYF. For the CDR3, the DNA is TGTGCCAGCAGCTTAGGTTCCGGAGGGTCCTACGAGCAGTACTTC.

The chain employs TRBV28 and TRBJ1-2; no clear D. V lost 6 bases, J lost 0 bases, and 8 bases lay in between. Per germline, CDR1 MDHEN and CDR2 SYDVKM. This CDR3 is built from 13 residues. The CDR3 coding sequence is TGTGCCAGCAGCCAGAAAGCTAACTATGGCTACACCTTC. Residues: CASSQKANYGYTF.

The chain employs TRBV6-6 and TRBJ2-3; 8 bases agree with TRBD2. The length of the CDR3 is 15 residues. J gave up 6 bases and V 3 bases, and 8 bases lay outside the gene matches. Germline CDR1 is MNHNY and CDR2 is SVGAGI (reference sequence). CDR3 sequence (DNA): TGTGCCAGCAGTTATAGCGGGGCGTCGGGGGATACGCAGTATTTT. It codes for CASSYSGASGDTQYF.

This clonotype occurred many times. This chain uses TRBV20-1 with TRBJ2-3, with TRBD2 as a possible D gene (5 bases). The germline V gene encodes CDR1 DFQATT and CDR2 SNEGSKA (reference sequence). CDR3 size: 13 residues. V was cut by 1 base and J by 4 bases, with 9 bases left in between. The CDR3 bases are TGCAGTGCTAGAGCGGGGTTCGCAGATACGCAGTATTTT. As protein: CSARAGFADTQYF.

The chain links TRBV2 to TRBJ2-1; D is uncertain. The CDR3 length is 15 residues. The germline V gene encodes CDR1 SNHLY and CDR2 FYNNEI. Trimming pared 6 bases from V and 1 base from J, leaving 13 bases between. The CDR3 nucleotides read TGTGCCAGCAGATTCTGGGGTAGTTCCTACAATGAGCAGTTCTTC. As protein: CASRFWGSSYNEQFF. Drawing the rest from reference TRBV2 and TRBJ2-1, the complete variable domain is EPEVTQTPSHQVTQMGQEVILRCVPISNHLYFYWYRQILGQKVEFLVSFYNNEISEKSEIFDDQFSVERPDGSNFTLKIRSTKLEDSAMYFCASRFWGSSYNEQFFGPGTRLTVL.

The chain recombines TRBV10-3 with TRBJ2-1; tentative D call: TRBD1 (6 bases). Germline assignment: CDR1 ENHRY and CDR2 SYGVKD. Trimming cost V 6 bases and J 2 bases, with 8 bases left between them. This CDR3 region has 13 residues. The CDR3 here is CAISPGAYNEQFF. CDR3 coding DNA: TGTGCCATCAGCCCAGGGGCCTACAATGAGCAGTTCTTC.

The chain joins TRBV5-1 to TRBJ1-1; D gene ambiguous. This CDR3 has 13 residues. Per germline, CDR1 SGHRS and CDR2 YFSETQ. Trimming stripped 2 bases from V and 8 bases from J, with 13 bases between. The CDR3 bases are TGCGCCAGCAGCTTAGACAACACTGCCGAAGCTTTCTTT. It is translated as CASSLDNTAEAFF.